This T cell receptor beta chain was captured in a study of response to subunit inactivated influenza vaccine. One entry per CDR3 protein, called by TCRdb with MiXCR from the RT-PCR reads. Of approximately 490,000 distinct CDR3 sequences detected, about 7.2% appear once; the ten largest clones hold roughly 14%. This clonotype was recorded a few times. Its cognate antigen is unknown. Study-wide points: Few new T cells, the authors suggested, are recruited by each seasonal influenza vaccination.

V lost 4 bases to trimming and J lost 8 bases; unmatched junction nucleotides: 7. The CDR3 covers 14 residues. The germline V gene encodes CDR1 MGHRA and CDR2 YSYEKL. This chain uses TRBV4-1 with TRBJ1-4; 7 bases map to TRBD1. Specimen: PBMCs from blood, collected around 25 months after vaccination. The receptor comes from a man aged 45-69 years who received an inactivated influenza vaccine. CDR3 coding DNA: TGCGCCAGCAGCCCAGGACAGGAACGGGAAAAACTGTTTTTT. It codes for CASSPGQEREKLFF.